Described below is a single T cell receptor beta chain sequence and its context. Amplification targeted TCR beta CDR3 regions from RNA transcripts. RT-PCR in the first round (using the HTBI primer set) targeted the TCR CDR3. TCRdb processed the multiplex PCR reads anew with MiXCR; each CDR3 protein has one entry. The repertoire has roughly 570,000 distinct CDR3 sequences, more than 45% of them found once; the top ten carry about 8%. For the diagnoses, clinical symptoms, serum thyroxine and TRAb, thyroid ultrasound and orbital computed tomography were used. This specimen belongs to a study of T cells in Graves' hyperthyroidism and ophthalmopathy. The receptor's source is a woman younger than 30 with Graves' hyperthyroidism. Specimen: peripheral blood or thyroid tissue (not recorded which).

In DNA form, the CDR3 reads TGTGCCAGCAGCTTAAGGCCCCCATCTGGGGAGCTGTTTTTT. It translates to CASSLRPPSGELFF. This chain joins TRBV7-8 and TRBJ2-2; no clear D gene. With 2 bases removed from V and 8 bases from J, the gap between germline ends came to 12 bases. CDR1 and CDR2 (germline): SGHVS, FQNEAQ. The length of the CDR3 is 14 residues.